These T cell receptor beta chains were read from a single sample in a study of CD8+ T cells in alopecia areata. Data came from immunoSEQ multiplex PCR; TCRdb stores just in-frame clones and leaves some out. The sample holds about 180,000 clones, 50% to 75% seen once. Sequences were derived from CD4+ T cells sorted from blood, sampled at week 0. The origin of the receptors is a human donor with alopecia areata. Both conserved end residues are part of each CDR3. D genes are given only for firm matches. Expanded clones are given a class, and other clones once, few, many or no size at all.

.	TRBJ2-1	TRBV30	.	CAWSRRANEQFF	TGTGCCTGGAGTCGGCGGGCCAATGAGCAGTTCTTC
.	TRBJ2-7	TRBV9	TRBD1	CASSVQGVSNEQYF	TGTGCCAGCAGCGTACAGGGGGTTTCGAACGAGCAGTACTTC
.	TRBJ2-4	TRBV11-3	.	CASRGKNIQYF	TGTGCCAGCCGTGGCAAAAACATTCAGTACTTC
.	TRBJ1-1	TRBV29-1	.	CSVGPGGVTEAFF	TGCAGCGTTGGTCCTGGGGGAGTCACTGAAGCTTTCTTT
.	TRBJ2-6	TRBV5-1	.	CASSLSPGIPTGANVLTF	TGCGCCAGCAGCTTGAGTCCGGGTATTCCGACGGGGGCCAACGTCCTGACTTTC
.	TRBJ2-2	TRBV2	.	CASSEDTGELFF	TGTGCCAGCAGTGAAGACACCGGGGAGCTGTTTTTT
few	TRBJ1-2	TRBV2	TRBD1	CASSGQGFGYTF	TGTGCCAGCTCGGGACAGGGTTTTGGCTACACCTTC
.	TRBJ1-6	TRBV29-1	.	CSVEWGSSYNSPLHF	TGCAGCGTTGAGTGGGGGAGCTCCTATAATTCACCCCTCCACTTT
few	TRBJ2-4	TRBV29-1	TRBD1	CSVEKFTGDSKNIQYF	TGCAGCGTTGAAAAGTTTACAGGGGATTCCAAAAACATTCAGTACTTC
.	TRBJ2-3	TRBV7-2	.	CASGDPADTQYF	TGTGCCAGCGGAGATCCAGCAGATACGCAGTATTTT
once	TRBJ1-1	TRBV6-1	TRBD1	CASIMTGRITEAFF	TGTGCCAGCATCATGACAGGGAGGATCACTGAAGCTTTCTTT
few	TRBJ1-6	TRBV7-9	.	CASRDETGTYSPLHF	TGTGCCAGCAGAGACGAAACAGGAACCTATTCACCCCTCCACTTT
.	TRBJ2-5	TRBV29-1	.	CSVEASVETQYF	TGCAGCGTTGAAGCTTCCGTAGAGACCCAGTACTTC
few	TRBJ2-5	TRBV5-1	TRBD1	CASNLEITGGAQTQYF	TGCGCCAGTAATTTGGAGATAACAGGGGGCGCGCAGACCCAGTACTTC
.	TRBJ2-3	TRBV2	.	CASSVDTQYF	TGTGCCAGCAGTGTAGATACGCAGTATTTT
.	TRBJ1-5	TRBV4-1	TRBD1	CASSQTGVGQPQHF	TGCGCCAGCAGCCAGACAGGGGTGGGTCAGCCCCAGCATTTT
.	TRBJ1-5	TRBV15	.	CATSRDLTEPQHF	TGTGCCACCAGCAGAGATCTAACGGAGCCCCAGCATTTT
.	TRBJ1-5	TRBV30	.	CAWSVRVINQPQHF	TGTGCCTGGAGTGTAAGGGTTATCAATCAGCCCCAGCATTTT
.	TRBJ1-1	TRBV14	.	CASSQAGIAENTEAFF	TGTGCCAGCAGCCAAGCTGGGATCGCGGAGAACACTGAAGCTTTCTTT
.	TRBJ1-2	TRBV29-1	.	CSVTGVVGLYGYTF	TGCAGCGTCACCGGGGTGGTGGGGCTCTATGGCTACACCTTC
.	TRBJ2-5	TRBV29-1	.	CSVAGRSVETQYF	TGCAGCGTCGCTGGCCGGAGCGTCGAGACCCAGTACTTC
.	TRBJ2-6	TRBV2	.	CASSEASFGANVLTF	TGTGCCAGCAGTGAAGCCAGCTTTGGTGCCAACGTCCTGACTTTC
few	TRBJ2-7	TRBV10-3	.	CAISGGDTSSYEQYF	TGTGCCATCAGCGGGGGCGACACAAGCTCCTACGAGCAGTACTTC
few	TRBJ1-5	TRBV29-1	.	CSVSDGVYSNQPQHF	TGCAGCGTATCCGACGGAGTCTATAGCAATCAGCCCCAGCATTTT
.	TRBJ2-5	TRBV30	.	CAWRLGSETQYF	TGTGCCTGGAGATTGGGGTCAGAGACCCAGTACTTC
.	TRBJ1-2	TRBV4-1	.	CASSQDPKSYGYTF	TGCGCCAGCAGCCAAGATCCGAAATCCTATGGCTACACCTTC
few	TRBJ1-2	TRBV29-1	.	CSVGGDNYGYTF	TGCAGCGTTGGGGGGGATAACTATGGCTACACCTTC
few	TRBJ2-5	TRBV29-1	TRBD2	CSAPTGGAKETQYF	TGCAGCGCTCCTACCGGGGGGGCGAAAGAGACCCAGTACTTC
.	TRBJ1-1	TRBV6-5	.	CASSYAAALNTEAFF	TGTGCCAGCAGTTACGCCGCAGCCCTTAACACTGAAGCTTTCTTT
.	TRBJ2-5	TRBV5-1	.	CASSSGQKETQYF	TGCGCCAGCAGCTCTGGACAGAAAGAGACCCAGTACTTC